This entry concerns a single T cell receptor beta chain. What antigen it recognizes has not been identified. Base qualities are not provided; no much larger clone lies one nucleotide away. The donors were healthy, HIV-negative adults who had no recently reported acute infections or vaccinations. Every donor was a Caucasian adult living in Nashville, Tennessee, USA. CD8 memory samples consisted of magnetically selected CD45RO+ cells combined with CCR7-negative CD45RA+ effector memory (TemRA) cells. Blood was obtained by leukapheresis, after which PBMCs were separated by Ficoll-Histopaque density gradient centrifugation and cryopreserved in liquid nitrogen vapor phase. Purity and quantity of every magnetically sorted T cell population were checked by analytical flow cytometry. Each sorted fraction had its genomic DNA isolated and then quantified by UV absorbance on a Nanodrop 2000c. The data stem from a study of shared clonotypes between healthy human individuals (TCRdb year 2020). Some background on the complete study: The cohort comprised a couple of women and a few men aged 18 to 49 years. For each donor, CD4 naive and CD4 memory were each given three plates, CD8 naive was given two plates, and CD8 memory was given one plate. To estimate repertoire size and how much clonotypes are shared between individuals, the study performed deep sequencing of blood TCR repertoires from five healthy adults. To increase sequencing depth and limit assay-specific biases, different laboratories used diverse techniques to prepare libraries and sequence TCR repertoires. Between about 0.9 and 8.9 billion PBMCs per donor were obtained by leukapheresis. What the study reported, not specific to this receptor: Higher generation probabilities were observed for clonotypes shared by all four sorted-subset donors than for non-shared clonotypes. Because the study included a small number of donors, the genetic and exposure-history diversity represented was limited. Even with the large sequencing depth, rarefaction of the sorted-subset datasets indicated that sequencing was incomplete. Sampling was restricted to blood, and TCR repertoires in tissue are likely to differ from TCR repertoires in blood. Across several donors, about 4.5% of naive CD4, around 3.3% of naive CD8, approximately 2.5% of memory CD4, and approximately 0.4% of memory CD8 clonotypes were shared. Larger estimated clonotype richness was generally found for naive subsets than for memory subsets. Based on pairwise subsampling, the degree of clonotype sharing among donors was expected to be affected by sequencing depth.

Using the deep immunoSEQ assay, multiplex PCR amplified TCR CDR3 regions from genomic DNA. Extracted genomic DNA from each cell subset was spread evenly across all wells of several immunoSEQ 96-well plates, with each plate serving as a replicate. For sorted subsets, 150 to 200 ng genomic DNA, equal to 30,000 or so T cell genomes, was loaded into each replicate PCR. Purified libraries were measured with a Qubit 3.0 fluorometer, size-checked on a Bioanalyzer 2100, and measured again with the KAPA Library Quantification kit. Each immunoSEQ 96-well plate was sequenced on its own single-read 150-cycle Illumina NextSeq 550 flow cell. Concerning the study's data processing: Because the immunoSEQ output held only junctional sequences and lacked quality scores, the filtering could not match the filtering applied to full-length reads. To assign V/J genes and CDR3, sequences were annotated using PyIR, a Python wrapper for IgBLAST v1.9, with IMGT germline references. Reads were removed for weak V/J assignments (E-value above 1e-6), missing CDR3, stop codons, out-of-frame junctions, or ambiguous translated residues. V3J clonotypes were defined as sequences sharing an identical inferred V gene, J gene, and CDR3 amino acid sequence. Percentage overlap between repertoires was calculated by dividing the number of shared unique clonotypes by the size of the smaller repertoire. Three approaches were used to assess repertoire richness: RTK rarefaction, the Chao1 estimator, and Recon v2.1 estimates of unobserved clonotypes. OLGA was used to compute generation probabilities for all TCRbeta clonotypes that the gDNA method yielded from a few donors. TCRdb mirrors the immuneACCESS table, restricted to in-frame sequences. Some clones are absent from its copies; in checked studies, under half trace to an unresolved V gene, and the reason for the others is unknown. D and trimming were read from the DNA, whereas the V and J calls and clone size are those reported in that table. The sample yields around 300,000 clones; 87% were counted once. The top ten hold around 15% of the sample.

This sequence originates from a man between 18 and 35 years old in good health. The sample consisted of memory CD8+ T cells sorted from blood. This sample's cell subset or site label indicates: CD45RO+ cells pooled with CCR7-negative TemRA cells.

The CDR3 here reads CASSLGGSGTGELFF. Here is the DNA: TGTGCCAGCAGCTTAGGAGGGAGTGGTACCGGGGAGCTGTTTTTT. The chain links TRBV7-9 with TRBJ2-2; a tentative D match to TRBD2 spans 5 bases. The germline V gene (reference sequence) yields SEHNR for CDR1 and FQNEAQ for CDR2. The CDR3 measures 15 amino acids from cysteine to phenylalanine. The CDR3 DNA has 45 bases and is translated from base 1. Trimming costs V 1 base and J 5 bases, and their ends lie 11 bases apart.